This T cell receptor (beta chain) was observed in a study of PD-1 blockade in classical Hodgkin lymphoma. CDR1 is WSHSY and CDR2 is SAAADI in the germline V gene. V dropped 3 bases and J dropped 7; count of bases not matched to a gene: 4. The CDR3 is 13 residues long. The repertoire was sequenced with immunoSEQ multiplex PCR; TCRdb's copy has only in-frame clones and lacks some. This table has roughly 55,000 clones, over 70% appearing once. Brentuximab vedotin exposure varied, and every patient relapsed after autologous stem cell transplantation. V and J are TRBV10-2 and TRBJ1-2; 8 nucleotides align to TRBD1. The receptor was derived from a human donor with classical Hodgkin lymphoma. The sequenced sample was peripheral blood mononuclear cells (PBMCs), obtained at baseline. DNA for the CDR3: TGCGCCAGCAGTGAACAGGGGGTGAGTGGCTACACCTTC. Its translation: CASSEQGVSGYTF.